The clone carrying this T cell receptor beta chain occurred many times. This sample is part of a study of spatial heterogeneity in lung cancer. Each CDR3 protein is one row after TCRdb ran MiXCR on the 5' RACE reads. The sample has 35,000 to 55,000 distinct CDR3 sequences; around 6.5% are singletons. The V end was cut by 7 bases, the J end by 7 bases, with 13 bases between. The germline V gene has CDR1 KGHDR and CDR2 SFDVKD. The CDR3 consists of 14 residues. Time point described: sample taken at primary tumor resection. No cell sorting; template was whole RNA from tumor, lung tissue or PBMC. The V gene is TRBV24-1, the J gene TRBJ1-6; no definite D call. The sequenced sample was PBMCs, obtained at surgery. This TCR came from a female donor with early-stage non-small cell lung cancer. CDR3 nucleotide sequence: TGTGCCACCAGAGTGAGTCTAGAAAATTCACCCCTCCACTTT. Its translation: CATRVSLENSPLHF.